Described below is a single TCR beta chain sequence and its context. This clonotype was detected many times. It has no known antigen specificity. Per-base quality was not reported, and no clone a single base away is much larger than it. Sequenced using an Illumina HiSeq 1500. In TCRdb, the public reads were trimmed at Q25 with fastp and aligned with MiXCR, with productive beta chains retained. Merged by CDR3 protein, the rows form single entries marked with the most common genes and DNA. For this sample the table gives under 250,000 distinct CDR3 sequences, of which under 8.5% were detected only once. The ten most abundant clones make up about 6.5% of the sample. The record originates from a study of T cell repertoires in cytomegalovirus infection (dated by TCRdb to the late 2010s). About the study as a whole: Donor HLA type was relevant to the analysis, because carriage of CMV infection together with the matching HLA type was indicated by public TCR beta signatures.

On the study overall, not on this receptor specifically: In both this cohort and an independent roughly 400-donor cohort, the cumulative frequency of public TCR beta family members distinguished carriers of CMV infection plus the relevant HLA type. The ex vivo response was dominated by HLA-C-restricted CMV-specific TCR beta clonotypes, and the single most frequent clonotype in two of eight donors was supplied by these HLA-C-restricted clonotypes.

The material sequenced was PBMCs. This receptor was identified in a human donor in good health (CMV status not recorded). Some clones in this sample may be carry-over from other donors' samples.

In nucleotides, the sequence is TGTGCCAGCGTACCCTCGGGCGGACGAAAGGAGACCCAGTACTTC. It is translated as CASVPSGGRKETQYF. The chain couples TRBV7-2 to TRBJ2-5, with no reliable assignment of the D segment. V gives up 8 bases and J gives up 5 bases, and the segment between their germline ends measures 21 bases. CDR1 is given as SGHTA and CDR2 as FQGNSA, both from the germline V gene. The CDR3, from cysteine to phenylalanine, totals 15 residues. Left in the record is the CDR3 DNA by itself, 45 bases read in frame from the first base.